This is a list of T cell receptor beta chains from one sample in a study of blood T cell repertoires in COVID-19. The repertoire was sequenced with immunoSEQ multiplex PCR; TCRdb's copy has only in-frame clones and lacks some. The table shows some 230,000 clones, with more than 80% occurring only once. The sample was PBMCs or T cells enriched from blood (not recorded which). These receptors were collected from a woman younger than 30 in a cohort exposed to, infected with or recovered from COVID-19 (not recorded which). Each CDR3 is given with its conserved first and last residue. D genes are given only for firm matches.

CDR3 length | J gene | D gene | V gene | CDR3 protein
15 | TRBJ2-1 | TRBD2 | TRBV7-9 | CASSLGGLAGVEQFF
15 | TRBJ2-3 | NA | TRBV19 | CASSSWGGRTDTQYF
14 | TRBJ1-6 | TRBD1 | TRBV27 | CASSFRDSNSPLHF
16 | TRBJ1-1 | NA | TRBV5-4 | CASSFYGEGMNTEAFF
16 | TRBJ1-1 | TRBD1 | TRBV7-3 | CASSLNPPEGATEAFF
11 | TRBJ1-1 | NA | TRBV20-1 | CSGGPNTEAFF
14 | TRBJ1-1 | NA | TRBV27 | CASNRAGRDTEAFF
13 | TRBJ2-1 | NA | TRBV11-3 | CASSSLVYNEQFF
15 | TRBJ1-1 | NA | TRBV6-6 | CASSDRGRGDTEAFF
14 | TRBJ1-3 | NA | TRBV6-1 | CASSEREAGNTIYF
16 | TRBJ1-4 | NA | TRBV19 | CASSPGARGTNEKLFF
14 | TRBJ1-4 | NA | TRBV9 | CASSVEQDNEKLFF
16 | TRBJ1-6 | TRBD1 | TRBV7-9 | CASSRGGQGYNSPLHF
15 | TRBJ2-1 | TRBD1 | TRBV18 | CASSAGTGSYNEQFF
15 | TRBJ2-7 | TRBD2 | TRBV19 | CASSSLAGGFYEQYF
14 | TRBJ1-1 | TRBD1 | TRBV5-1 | CASSLGQGRTEAFF
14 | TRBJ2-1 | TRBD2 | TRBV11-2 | CASSRTSGNNEQFF
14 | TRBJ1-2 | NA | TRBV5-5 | CASSFTEANYGYTF
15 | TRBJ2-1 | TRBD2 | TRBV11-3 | CASSFLAGGIDEQFF
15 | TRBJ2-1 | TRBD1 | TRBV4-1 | CASSQGDRDHNEQFF
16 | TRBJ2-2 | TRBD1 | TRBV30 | CAWRDTGTGGTGELFF
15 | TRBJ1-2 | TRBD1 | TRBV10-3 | CAIRAKADRVYGYTF